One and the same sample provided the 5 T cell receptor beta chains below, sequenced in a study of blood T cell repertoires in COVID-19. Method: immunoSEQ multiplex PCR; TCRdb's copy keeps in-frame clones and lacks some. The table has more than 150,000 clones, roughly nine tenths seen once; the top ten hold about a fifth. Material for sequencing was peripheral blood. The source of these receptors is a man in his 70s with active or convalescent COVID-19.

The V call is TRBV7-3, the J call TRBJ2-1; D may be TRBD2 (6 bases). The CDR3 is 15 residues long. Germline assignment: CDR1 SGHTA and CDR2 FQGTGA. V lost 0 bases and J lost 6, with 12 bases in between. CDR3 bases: TGTGCCAGCAGCTTAACCGGGAGTCGTGGCAATGAGCAGTTCTTC. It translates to CASSLTGSRGNEQFF.

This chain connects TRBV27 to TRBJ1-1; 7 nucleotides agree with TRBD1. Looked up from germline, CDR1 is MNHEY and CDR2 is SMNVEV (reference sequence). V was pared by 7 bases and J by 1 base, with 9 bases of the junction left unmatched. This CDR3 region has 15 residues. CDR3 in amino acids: CASTRAGGWNTEAFF. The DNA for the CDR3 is TGTGCCAGCACCAGGGCAGGGGGTTGGAACACTGAAGCTTTCTTT.

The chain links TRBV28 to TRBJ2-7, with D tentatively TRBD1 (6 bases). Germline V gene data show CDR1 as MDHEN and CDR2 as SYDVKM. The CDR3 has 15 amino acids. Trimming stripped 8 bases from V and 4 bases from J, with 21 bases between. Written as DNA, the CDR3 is TGTGCCAGCTCTCCTCCCCCGGGACAACCATACGAGCAGTACTTC. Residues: CASSPPPGQPYEQYF.

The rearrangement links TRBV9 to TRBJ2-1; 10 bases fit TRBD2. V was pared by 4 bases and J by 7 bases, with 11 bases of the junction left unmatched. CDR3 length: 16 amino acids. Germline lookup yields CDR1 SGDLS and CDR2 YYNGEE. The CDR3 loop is CASSLRLVAGGNEQFF. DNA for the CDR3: TGTGCCAGCAGCTTACGACTGGTAGCGGGAGGAAATGAGCAGTTCTTC.

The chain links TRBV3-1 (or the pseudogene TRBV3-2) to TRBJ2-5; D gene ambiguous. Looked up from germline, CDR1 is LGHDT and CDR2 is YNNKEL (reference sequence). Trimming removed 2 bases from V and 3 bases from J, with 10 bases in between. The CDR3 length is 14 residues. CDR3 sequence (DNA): TGTGCCAGCAGCCAACCCTTCTCTAAAGAGACCCAGTACTTC. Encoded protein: CASSQPFSKETQYF.